This T cell receptor (beta chain) was retrieved from a study of T-cell reconstitution after alpha-beta-depleted transplantation in children. Regarding the study as a whole: The study reportedly traced alpha-beta T cells about two months after transplant to several hundred expanded graft clones. The high TCRbeta diversity at day 60 in some patients came from surviving recipient T cells and thymic progenitors.

Trimming took 5 bases from V and 3 from J, leaving 16 bases between them. Germline V gives CDR1 DFQATT, CDR2 SNEGSKA (reference sequence). There are 14 residues in the CDR3. Construction of the TCRbeta library involved unique molecular identifiers. TCRdb called the PCR reads again in MiXCR, with one record for every CDR3 protein. The sample gives 350,000 to 500,000 distinct CDR3 sequences, roughly 44% of which show up once; under 35% is in the top ten. This clonotype turned up a few times. Its cognate antigen is unknown. This clonotype was sampled from a girl aged 2-15 years with aplastic anemia, due to receive a stem cell transplant. This sequence joins TRBV20-1 and TRBJ1-2, with no clear D. The sequencing here drew on PBMCs, taken before TCRalphabeta/CD19-depleted stem cell transplant. CDR3 residues: CSAPLWHMDYGYTF. The CDR3 DNA reads TGCAGTGCTCCCCTTTGGCATATGGACTATGGCTACACCTTC.